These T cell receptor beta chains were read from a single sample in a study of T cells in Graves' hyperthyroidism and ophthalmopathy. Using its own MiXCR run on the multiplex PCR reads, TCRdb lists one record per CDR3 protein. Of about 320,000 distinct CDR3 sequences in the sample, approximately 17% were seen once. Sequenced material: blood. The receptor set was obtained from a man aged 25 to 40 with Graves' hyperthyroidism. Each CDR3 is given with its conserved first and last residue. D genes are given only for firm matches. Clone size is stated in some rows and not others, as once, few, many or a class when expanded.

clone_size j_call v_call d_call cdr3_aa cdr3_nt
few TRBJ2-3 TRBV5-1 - CASRREPSTDTQYF TGCGCCAGCCGGAGGGAACCAAGCACAGATACGCAGTATTTT
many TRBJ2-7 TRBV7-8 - CASSIPPGTQNYEQYF TGTGCCAGCAGCATTCCACCCGGGACACAAAACTACGAGCAGTACTTC
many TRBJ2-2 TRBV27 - CASRSQETNTGELFF TGTGCCAGCCGATCCCAGGAAACGAACACCGGGGAGCTGTTTTTT
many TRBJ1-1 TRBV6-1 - CASMVHFTEAFF TGTGCCAGCATGGTGCATTTCACTGAAGCTTTCTTT
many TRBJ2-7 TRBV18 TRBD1 CASSPRSGGAYEQYF TGTGCCAGCTCACCACGGTCAGGGGGCGCTTACGAGCAGTACTTC
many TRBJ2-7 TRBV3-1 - CASSQDPRWNIPYEQYF TGTGCCAGCAGCCAAGATCCCCGTTGGAATATCCCCTACGAGCAGTACTTC
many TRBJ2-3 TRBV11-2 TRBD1 CASSSRQGYQPQYF TGTGCCAGCAGCTCGCGACAGGGATACCAGCCGCAGTATTTT
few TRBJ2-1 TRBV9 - CASSVSGVAYNEQFF TGTGCCAGCAGCGTTAGCGGTGTAGCCTACAATGAGCAGTTCTTC
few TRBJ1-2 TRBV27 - CASSLYGPDGYTF TGTGCCAGCAGTTTATATGGACCGGATGGCTACACCTTC
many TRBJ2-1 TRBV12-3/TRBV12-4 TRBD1 CASSLRGQVAPEQFF TGTGCCAGCAGTTTAAGGGGACAGGTCGCACCTGAGCAGTTCTTC
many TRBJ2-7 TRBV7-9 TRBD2 CASSSFGGTAEQYF TGTGCCAGCAGCTCCTTCGGGGGGACCGCCGAGCAGTACTTC
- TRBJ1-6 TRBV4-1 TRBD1 CASSPYPRQGSSTYNSPLHF TGCGCCAGCAGCCCGTACCCCCGACAGGGCTCGAGCACCTATAATTCACCCCTCCACTTT
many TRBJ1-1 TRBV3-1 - CASSPTGANTEAFF TGTGCCAGCAGCCCGACGGGGGCGAACACTGAAGCTTTCTTT
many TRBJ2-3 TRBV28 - CASSLVGGGADTQYF TGTGCCAGCAGTTTAGTCGGAGGGGGCGCAGATACGCAGTATTTT
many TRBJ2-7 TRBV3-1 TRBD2 CASSQGTSGGYEQYF TGTGCCAGCAGCCAGGGGACTAGCGGGGGCTACGAGCAGTACTTC
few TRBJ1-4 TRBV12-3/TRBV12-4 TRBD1 CASSFQGAGEKLFF TGTGCCAGCAGTTTTCAGGGGGCAGGGGAAAAACTGTTTTTT
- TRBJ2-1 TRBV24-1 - CATSDSGFYNEQFF TGTGCCACCAGTGATTCCGGATTCTACAATGAGCAGTTCTTC
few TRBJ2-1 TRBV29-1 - CSVQGVGQFF TGCAGCGTACAGGGAGTAGGGCAGTTCTTC
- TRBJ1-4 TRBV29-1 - CSVGDGNEKLFF TGCAGCGTTGGGGACGGAAATGAAAAACTGTTTTTT
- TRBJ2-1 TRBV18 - CASSPYRGGPGNEQFF TGTGCCAGCTCACCTTACCGTGGAGGGCCGGGCAATGAGCAGTTCTTC
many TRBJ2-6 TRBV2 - CASSEQELWANVLTF TGTGCCAGCAGTGAACAGGAGCTCTGGGCCAACGTCCTGACTTTC
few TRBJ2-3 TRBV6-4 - CASSDIRDSPQYF TGTGCCAGCAGTGATATCCGGGACTCACCTCAGTATTTT
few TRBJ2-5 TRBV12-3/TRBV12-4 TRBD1 CASSPGTGVRTQYF TGTGCCAGCAGTCCGGGGACAGGGGTCCGGACCCAGTACTTC
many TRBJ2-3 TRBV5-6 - CASSFGTEQFADTQYF TGTGCCAGCAGCTTTGGGACCGAGCAGTTCGCAGATACGCAGTATTTT
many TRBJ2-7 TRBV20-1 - CSATVMWEDEQYF TGCAGTGCTACCGTAATGTGGGAAGACGAGCAGTACTTC
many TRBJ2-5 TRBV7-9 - CASREDGQETQYF TGTGCCAGCAGAGAGGACGGTCAAGAGACCCAGTACTTC
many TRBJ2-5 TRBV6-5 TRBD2 CASSYQPSGSGETQYF TGTGCCAGCAGTTACCAGCCTAGCGGGAGCGGAGAGACCCAGTACTTC
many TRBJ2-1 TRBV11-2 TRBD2 CASSSLSGDAYNEQFF TGTGCCAGCAGCTCGCTCAGCGGGGACGCCTACAATGAGCAGTTCTTC
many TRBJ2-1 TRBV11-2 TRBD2 CASSLGLGDNEQFF TGTGCCAGCAGCCTAGGACTAGGGGACAATGAGCAGTTCTTC
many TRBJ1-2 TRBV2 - CASGRGDYGYTF TGTGCCAGCGGCCGGGGAGACTATGGCTACACCTTC
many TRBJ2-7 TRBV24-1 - CATSHGGGYEQYF TGTGCCACCAGTCACGGCGGCGGGTACGAGCAGTACTTC